The following is a T cell receptor (beta chain) sequence with its context. Its matching antigen is unknown. Mismatch with germline at one junction end may stem from a read error. This record belongs to a study of T cells in Graves' hyperthyroidism and ophthalmopathy. Study-level points and caveats: Researchers found most expanded thyroid clonotypes above 0.001 in blood as well.

Uncontrolled infection, other autoimmune disease, pregnancy and lactation each barred patients from inclusion. For the diagnoses, clinical symptoms, serum thyroxine and TRAb, thyroid ultrasound and orbital computed tomography were used. Amplification of TCR beta CDR3 regions was performed using RNA transcripts as template. First-round RT-PCR targeting the TCR CDR3 was performed with the HTBI primer set. Using its own MiXCR run on the multiplex PCR reads, TCRdb lists one record per CDR3 protein. The top ten hold less than 8.5% of the sample, which has around 660,000 distinct CDR3 sequences, just under 45% seen once. This CDR3 has 15 residues. CDR1 SGHVS and CDR2 FQNEAQ come from the germline V gene.

The specimen was peripheral blood or thyroid tissue (not recorded which). V is TRBV7-8 and J is TRBJ1-5; D perhaps matches TRBD1 (6 bases). TRBJ2-3 matches the DNA end more closely, so the J call is doubtful. The receptor comes from an adult man with Graves' disease, either hyperthyroidism or ophthalmopathy (not recorded which). The CDR3 coding sequence is TGCGCCAGCAGCCAAGTAACAGGGAAGGGTCAGCCCCAGTATTTT. This encodes CASSQVTGKGQPQYF.